One sample yielded the 22 T cell receptor beta chains listed below, sequenced in a study of CD8+ T cells in alopecia areata. Following extraction, RNA underwent reverse transcription to cDNA, which served as the sequencing template. Data came from immunoSEQ multiplex PCR; TCRdb stores just in-frame clones and leaves some out. Recorded here are roughly 110,000 clones, none singletons. Sequenced sample: lesional skin. These receptors were collected from a C3H/HeJ mouse with alopecia areata. The mouse line has the MHC haplotype H2-k.

Many counts were recorded for this clone. The translated DNA and TCRdb's protein are not identical at residue 13; the protein here was translated from the DNA. Genes and germline come from the mouse. With the read ending 3 residues before the CDR3 end, the germline J gene is used to fill in that end. This chain links TRBV13-3 with TRBJ1-6, with TRBD1 identical over 8 bases. TRBJ1-6 is an ORF; its function is uncertain. The junction had 4 bases not matched to a gene; V was cut back by 0 bases and J by 5 bases. The CDR3 extends over 16 amino acids. Germline V lookup: CDR1 NNHDY, CDR2 SYVADS. The chain's CDR3 is CASSDAAGGHNSPLYF. The covered CDR3 bases are TGTGCCAGCAGTGATGCGGCAGGGGGCCATAATTCGCCC.

Details on this clone: The gene names here belong to mouse. The part of the CDR3 DNA that was read is TGCACCTGCAGTGGGAGGACTCCTACTAGTGCAGAA. Amino acid sequence: CTCSGRTPTSAE. The complete CDR3 reads CTCSGRTPTSAETLYF. The genes are TRBV1 and TRBJ2-3; perhaps TRBD2 as D (5 bases). The CDR3 end lies 4 residues beyond the end of the read and is filled in from the germline J gene. This CDR3 comprises 16 residues. Trimming cost V 4 bases and J 0 bases, with 14 bases left between them. Germline CDR1 is NSQYPW and CDR2 is LRSPGD (reference sequence).

In its sample, this clone was seen a few times. These gene names are mouse names. The read finishes 4 residues shy of the CDR3 end, and the germline J gene is used to complete it. The rearrangement joins TRBV17 to TRBJ2-2; 8 nucleotides match TRBD2. With 0 bases clipped from V and 4 bases from J, the junction kept 4 bases outside the gene matches. Germline V CDR1 and CDR2: MNHDT, YYDKIL. CDR3 length: 16 amino acids. CDR3 residues: CASSRDWGEGTGQLYF. The sequenced CDR3 bases are TGTGCTAGCAGTAGAGACTGGGGGGAAGGCACCGGG.

On this clone: Gene names and germline match the mouse. From the germline J gene comes the end of the CDR3, since the read stops 4 residues before it. The V and J genes are TRBV13-3 and TRBJ1-4; the match to TRBD1 covers 7 bases. There are 15 residues in the CDR3. From germline, CDR1 is NNHDY and CDR2 SYVADS. J was trimmed by 0 bases and V by 5 bases; bases with no gene match: 4. This chain's CDR3 is CASRGQNISNERLFF. The CDR3 bases that were read are TGTGCCAGCAGGGGACAGAATATTTCCAACGAA.

In regard to this clone: The gene names given are mouse names. The DNA ends 4 residues before the CDR3 does, and the rest of the CDR3 is filled in from the germline J gene. V usage is TRBV13-3 and J usage is TRBJ2-7, with 12 nucleotides matching TRBD2. The V gene's germline CDR1 is NNHDY and CDR2 SYVADS. The CDR3 spans 15 residues. CDR3 protein: CASSIDWGGAYEQYF. The CDR3 DNA, read in part, is TGTGCCAGCAGCATCGACTGGGGGGGCGCTTAT.

This clone was picked up many times. The genes are named according to mouse. With the read ending 4 residues before the CDR3 end, the germline J gene is used to fill in that end. The chain couples TRBV17 to TRBJ2-3, with 7 bases that match TRBD2. The V gene's germline CDR1 is MNHDT and CDR2 YYDKIL. The CDR3 has 15 residues. The ends lost 1 base at V and 0 bases at J; junction bases unmatched: 1. The covered CDR3 bases are TGTGCTAGCAGTAGAGCTGGGGGTAGTGCAGAA. Protein: CASSRAGGSAE. The whole CDR3 is CASSRAGGSAETLYF.

In its sample, this clone was seen a few times. Gene names are the mouse ones. Incomplete CDR3 DNA: TGCACCTGCAGTGCAGGTTCCGGGGACTGGGGAATCTAT. Residues: CTCSAGSGDWGIY. From start to end, the CDR3 is CTCSAGSGDWGIYEQYF. The chain links TRBV1 to TRBJ2-7; 10 bases align to TRBD2. The read falls 4 residues short of the CDR3 end, and the missing part is taken from the germline J gene. Germline CDR1 and CDR2: NSQYPW and LRSPGD (reference sequence). The CDR3 totals 17 residues. After removal of 1 base from V and 3 bases from J, the junction contained 9 bases not matched to a gene.

This clone was seen a handful of times. Mouse names are used for the genes. The read ends 4 residues before the CDR3 terminus; that terminus is restored from the germline J gene. The chain has TRBV1 and TRBJ2-5, with 12 bases lining up with TRBD2. The V segment lost 1 base and the J segment 2 bases; nucleotides outside the gene matches: 4. The length of the CDR3 is 17 residues. Germline lookup yields CDR1 NSQYPW and CDR2 LRSPGD (reference sequence). CDR3 DNA (partial): TGCACCTGCAGTGCAGGACTGGGGGGGCGCAGCCAAGAC. Amino acids: CTCSAGLGGRSQD. The whole CDR3 sequence is CTCSAGLGGRSQDTQYF.

This clone was counted at least ten times. The genes and germline here are from mouse. Sequencing ends 4 residues short of the CDR3 end; the germline J gene provides the rest. The chain uses TRBV1 and TRBJ2-7; D is perhaps TRBD1 (6 bases). Germline-derived CDR1 and CDR2 are NSQYPW and LRSPGD (reference sequence). V was shortened by 0 bases and J by 0 bases, with 12 bases between the two germline ends. CDR3 length: 16 amino acids. CDR3 sequence: CTCSADGTKSSYEQYF. CDR3 DNA (partial): TGCACCTGCAGTGCAGATGGGACAAAAAGCTCCTAT.

This clone was detected many times. Germline and genes here are mouse. The read ends 4 residues before the CDR3 terminus; that terminus is restored from the germline J gene. The chain combines TRBV19 with TRBJ2-7; 9 bases are shared with TRBD1. This CDR3 has 14 residues. Germline CDR1 is FNHDT and CDR2 is SITEND (reference sequence). The CDR3 sequence: CASSIRTGDDEQYF. CDR3 DNA, as far as it was read: TGTGCCAGCAGTATACGGACAGGGGATGAT.

This clone was counted only a few times. The gene symbols are mouse symbols. Read coverage stops 4 residues before the CDR3 terminus; the germline J gene supplies the remainder. The chain links TRBV19 to TRBJ1-1; D possibly corresponds to TRBD1 (6 bases). Between the trimmed V and J ends, which lost 1 base and 1 base, there was a span of 14 bases. Per germline, CDR1 FNHDT and CDR2 SITEND (reference sequence). CDR3 size: 16 residues. The CDR3 bases that were read are TGTGCCAGCAGTATAACCCTCGGGGGGCTGAACACA. This sequence encodes CASSITLGGLNT. The full CDR3 protein reads CASSITLGGLNTEVFF.

As concerns this clone: The protein in this entry is translated from the DNA; at residue 15 it differs from the protein listed in TCRdb. Mouse names are used for the genes. The CDR3 end is not reached by the read, which stops 3 residues before it; the germline J gene fills it in. The V and J genes are TRBV13-3 and TRBJ1-3; 11 nucleotides line up with TRBD1. This CDR3 has 18 amino acids. Germline V gives CDR1 NNHDY, CDR2 SYVADS. J was trimmed by 0 bases and V by 2 bases; bases with no gene match: 7. The DNA read from the CDR3 is TGTGCCAGCAGTGAGGGACAGGGGGGTCCAAATTCTGGAAATACG. Protein: CASSEGQGGPNSGNT. The CDR3 as a whole reads CASSEGQGGPNSGNTLYF.

This clone has only a few counts. Gene labels here are mouse ones. The read terminates 4 residues before the CDR3 end, so the remaining end is supplied by the germline J gene. The chain couples TRBV13-3 to TRBJ2-7, with TRBD1 matching 10 bases. Germline CDR1 and CDR2: NNHDY and SYVADS. The CDR3 length is 15 residues. The CDR3 here is CASSEMGTGAYEQYF. The DNA read from the CDR3 is TGTGCCAGCAGTGAAATGGGGACAGGGGCGTAT.

This clone was seen only a few times. Any gene name here is a mouse gene name. The CDR3: CASSGTGLSAETLYF. The sequenced CDR3 bases are TGTGCCAGCAGTGGTACTGGTCTGAGTGCAGAA. This chain connects TRBV13-1 to TRBJ2-3; perhaps TRBD2 as D (5 bases). The read gets to within 4 residues of the CDR3 end, and the germline J gene fills in the rest. The CDR3 loop spans 15 amino acids. CDR1 and CDR2 from the germline V gene are NSHNY and SYGAGN. V was shortened by 3 bases and J by 0 bases, with 11 bases between the two germline ends.

A note on this clone: The gene names given are mouse names. The CDR3 goes on 4 residues after the read ends, and that part is filled in from the germline J gene. V gene TRBV13-3 combines with J gene TRBJ2-1; 9 bases are shared with TRBD2. The CDR3 length is 15 residues. V dropped 2 bases and J dropped 4; count of bases not matched to a gene: 4. Germline CDR1 reads NNHDY; CDR2 reads SYVADS. CDR3 amino acids: CASSEMGGLYAEQFF. The CDR3 DNA, read in part, is TGTGCCAGCAGTGAGATGGGGGGGCTGTATGCT.

Only a few counts were recorded for this clone. Gene names and germline match the mouse. The read comes to an end 4 residues before the CDR3 does, leaving the germline J gene to fill in the end. The chain carries TRBV19 and TRBJ2-7, with a tentative D call TRBD1 (5 bases). Trimming removed 1 base at V and 2 bases at J, with 10 bases between. The CDR3 covers 14 residues. Per germline, CDR1 FNHDT and CDR2 SITEND (reference sequence). The chain's CDR3 is CASSINAGPYEQYF. CDR3 DNA, as far as it was read: TGTGCCAGCAGTATAAACGCAGGGCCCTAT.

This clone was seen at least ten times. The gene names given are mouse names. Sequencing ends 4 residues short of the CDR3 end; the germline J gene provides the rest. The V gene is TRBV13-3, the J gene TRBJ2-7; 8 positions agree with TRBD1. The CDR3 is 15 amino acids. Germline trimming cut 2 bases from V and 1 base from J; bases unmatched to any gene: 5. Germline assignment: CDR1 NNHDY and CDR2 SYVADS. The sequenced part of the CDR3 DNA is TGTGCCAGCAGTGAGATGGACAGGGAGTCCTAT. Amino acid sequence: CASSEMDRESY. The entire CDR3 reads CASSEMDRESYEQYF.

This clone was seen a few times. Gene names refer to mouse genes. With the read ending 4 residues before the CDR3 end, the germline J gene is used to fill in that end. J is TRBJ2-4 and V is TRBV13-3, with 7 bases fitting TRBD2. The germline V gene encodes CDR1 NNHDY and CDR2 SYVADS. The length of the CDR3 is 14 residues. The part of the CDR3 DNA that was read is TGTGCCAGCAGTGCCCGGCTGGGGGAAAAC. Translating it yields CASSARLGEN. The whole CDR3 protein reads CASSARLGENTLYF.

There are many counts of this clone. Mouse names are used for the genes. The read stops 4 residues short of the end of the CDR3; the missing end is completed from the germline J gene. The genes are TRBV1 and TRBJ2-1; TRBD1 matches at 7 bases. V was pared by 1 base and J by 1 base, with 7 bases of the junction left unmatched. CDR1 and CDR2 from the germline V gene are NSQYPW and LRSPGD (reference sequence). There are 17 residues in the CDR3. The CDR3 reads CTCSAAPTGANYAEQFF. The CDR3 DNA, read in part, is TGCACCTGCAGTGCAGCCCCTACAGGGGCGAACTATGCT.

In this sample, this clone turned up a few times. Mouse germline and gene names are used. The read falls 4 residues short of the CDR3 end, and the missing part is taken from the germline J gene. The rearrangement links TRBV1 to TRBJ1-1; possibly TRBD1 for D (5 bases). The CDR3 loop spans 14 amino acids. The V gene's germline CDR1 is NSQYPW and CDR2 LRSPGD (reference sequence). V was cut by 0 bases and J by 4 bases, with 9 bases left in between. CDR3 bases read: TGCACCTGCAGTGCAGAAGCAGGGATCACA. Translation: CTCSAEAGIT. Given in full, the CDR3 is CTCSAEAGITEVFF.

About this clone: All gene names here are mouse names. Coverage ceases 4 residues before the CDR3 finishes, and the germline J gene fills in the end. The rearrangement links TRBV13-3 to TRBJ2-3; possibly TRBD1 for D (5 bases). Germline V gives CDR1 NNHDY, CDR2 SYVADS. The V gene lost 3 bases and the J gene lost 2 bases, with 10 bases spanning the gap. There are 14 residues in the CDR3. CDR3 DNA, as far as it was read: TGTGCCAGCAGTGCCAGGGTTAATGCAGAA. It yields the protein CASSARVNAE. The complete CDR3 reads CASSARVNAETLYF.

Only a few counts were recorded for this clone. The gene symbols are mouse symbols. With the read ending 4 residues before the CDR3 end, the germline J gene is used to fill in that end. The chain joins TRBV19 to TRBJ2-3, with D perhaps matching TRBD1 (5 bases). Germline loops: CDR1 FNHDT, CDR2 SITEND (reference sequence). The CDR3 consists of 16 residues. The germline V and J ends were trimmed by 0 bases and 0 bases, with 11 bases remaining between them. The DNA read from the CDR3 is TGTGCCAGCAGTATAGTGGCAGGGTTGAGTGCAGAA. It yields the protein CASSIVAGLSAE. The CDR3 in its entirety is CASSIVAGLSAETLYF.